These T cell receptor beta chains were read from a single sample in a study of blood T cell repertoires in COVID-19. TCRdb's table, derived via immunoSEQ multiplex PCR, lists solely in-frame clones and lacks some. The table records a few hundred thousand clones, roughly 90% of them present only once. Sample: peripheral blood. The receptors stem from a middle-aged man with acute or convalescent COVID-19. The CDR3 runs from the conserved cysteine through the conserved F or W. D genes are given only for firm matches. Rows give clone size only sometimes, using once, few, many, or a class for an expanded clone.

V: TRBV7-9
J: TRBJ2-7
D: .
size: .
CDR3: CASSLTGYEQYF
DNA: TGTGCCAGCAGCCTGACGGGTTACGAGCAGTACTTC

V: TRBV14
J: TRBJ2-2
D: TRBD1
size: .
CDR3: CASSQRAGGFRTGELFF
DNA: TGTGCCAGCAGCCAACGGGCAGGGGGCTTTAGAACCGGGGAGCTGTTTTTT

V: TRBV6-6
J: TRBJ1-2
D: TRBD1
size: few
CDR3: CASSSLRRGDNYGYTF
DNA: TGTGCCAGCAGTTCCCTCCGCAGGGGGGATAACTATGGCTACACCTTC

V: TRBV21-1
J: TRBJ2-1
D: .
size: once
CDR3: CASSPKGTGQIDYNEQFF
DNA: TGTGCCAGCAGCCCCAAGGGCACAGGGCAAATTGATTACAATGAGCAGTTCTTC

V: TRBV11-2
J: TRBJ1-1
D: .
size: .
CDR3: CASSPGREGAEAFF
DNA: TGTGCCAGCAGCCCCGGGCGAGAGGGGGCTGAAGCTTTCTTT

V: TRBV14
J: TRBJ2-3
D: TRBD1
size: once
CDR3: CASGRGTRSTDTQYF
DNA: TGTGCCAGCGGCAGGGGGACGCGGAGCACAGATACGCAGTATTTT

V: TRBV14
J: TRBJ1-1
D: .
size: .
CDR3: CASSLTGDTEAFF
DNA: TGTGCCAGCAGCCTTACCGGGGACACTGAAGCTTTCTTT

V: TRBV27
J: TRBJ2-5
D: .
size: .
CDR3: CASSLRTESPAETQYF
DNA: TGTGCCAGCAGTTTACGGACAGAGAGTCCCGCCGAGACCCAGTACTTC

V: TRBV5-4
J: TRBJ1-1
D: .
size: .
CDR3: CASSLDGDAGTNTEAFF
DNA: TGTGCCAGCAGCTTGGATGGTGATGCGGGGACGAACACTGAAGCTTTCTTT

V: TRBV9
J: TRBJ2-7
D: .
size: few
CDR3: CASSVVPSSYEQYF
DNA: TGTGCCAGCAGCGTAGTCCCTAGCTCCTACGAGCAGTACTTC

V: TRBV7-9
J: TRBJ1-5
D: .
size: .
CDR3: CASSLGGQPQHF
DNA: TGTGCCAGCAGCTTAGGAGGTCAGCCCCAGCATTTT

V: TRBV5-4
J: TRBJ2-1
D: .
size: .
CDR3: CASSYGGNEQFF
DNA: TGTGCCAGCAGCTACGGGGGCAATGAGCAGTTCTTC

V: TRBV9
J: TRBJ2-1
D: TRBD2
size: once
CDR3: CASSASGESYNEQFF
DNA: TGTGCCAGCAGCGCTAGCGGGGAATCCTACAATGAGCAGTTCTTC

V: TRBV5-4
J: TRBJ2-3
D: TRBD2
size: .
CDR3: CASSPGLAGGPDTQYF
DNA: TGTGCCAGCAGCCCCGGACTAGCGGGAGGGCCAGATACGCAGTATTTT

V: TRBV6-2/TRBV6-3
J: TRBJ1-1
D: .
size: few
CDR3: CASSYLTGNTEAFF
DNA: TGTGCCAGCAGCTATCTAACAGGGAACACTGAAGCTTTCTTT

V: TRBV5-6
J: TRBJ1-6
D: .
size: .
CDR3: CASSLARPGGDSPLHF
DNA: TGTGCCAGCAGCTTGGCACGCCCGGGAGGGGATTCACCCCTCCACTTT

V: TRBV11-2
J: TRBJ2-5
D: TRBD2
size: .
CDR3: CASSFGTSVVQETQYF
DNA: TGTGCCAGCAGCTTTGGGACTAGCGTAGTTCAAGAGACCCAGTACTTC

V: TRBV6-4
J: TRBJ2-3
D: TRBD2
size: .
CDR3: CASSDFRGSGTDTQYF
DNA: TGTGCCAGCAGTGACTTTCGCGGGAGCGGCACAGATACGCAGTATTTT

V: TRBV7-3
J: TRBJ2-5
D: TRBD2
size: .
CDR3: CASSPTSARETQYF
DNA: TGTGCCAGCAGCCCAACTAGCGCGAGGGAGACCCAGTACTTC

V: TRBV3-1/TRBV3-2
J: TRBJ1-6
D: .
size: .
CDR3: CASSLSRDSPLHF
DNA: TGTGCCAGCAGCCTCTCTCGGGATTCACCCCTCCACTTT

V: TRBV29-1
J: TRBJ2-3
D: TRBD2
size: .
CDR3: CSVRGGTDTQYF
DNA: TGCAGCGTACGGGGGGGCACAGATACGCAGTATTTT

V: TRBV24-1
J: TRBJ2-3
D: .
size: few
CDR3: CATSSKRASPTDTQYF
DNA: TGTGCCACCAGCTCTAAGAGGGCTAGCCCCACAGATACGCAGTATTTT

V: TRBV5-1
J: TRBJ2-6
D: .
size: once
CDR3: CASSFPRTNSGANVLTF
DNA: TGCGCCAGCAGCTTTCCTCGTACAAACTCTGGGGCCAACGTCCTGACTTTC

V: TRBV30
J: TRBJ2-5
D: .
size: .
CDR3: CAWGLETQYF
DNA: TGTGCCTGGGGACTGGAGACCCAGTACTTC